This T cell receptor beta chain came from a study of blood T cell repertoires in COVID-19. Across the study: PBMCs, B-cell-depleted T cells, or T cells were the source of the cDNA or gDNA that made up the material.

Unmatched junction bases numbered 8, after V lost 5 bases and J lost 11 bases. The germline CDR1 and CDR2 sequences are MDHEN and SYDVKM. There are 12 residues in the CDR3. Clinical history reported by participants formed the basis on which cohorts were assigned. For recovered donors of Cohort 3, there were two negative PCRs, clearance, or symptom resolution. Sequenced by immunoSEQ multiplex PCR; TCRdb stores in-frame clones only, minus some. The data contain more than 350,000 clones, over 75% of them singletons. Material for sequencing was PBMCs or T cells enriched from blood (not recorded which). V is TRBV28 and J is TRBJ1-1, with 7 bases identical to TRBD1. This sequence originates from a young man who had recovered from COVID-19. DNA for the CDR3: TGTGCCAGCAGTAGGGGGCGGTATACGGCTTTCTTT. It encodes CASSRGRYTAFF.